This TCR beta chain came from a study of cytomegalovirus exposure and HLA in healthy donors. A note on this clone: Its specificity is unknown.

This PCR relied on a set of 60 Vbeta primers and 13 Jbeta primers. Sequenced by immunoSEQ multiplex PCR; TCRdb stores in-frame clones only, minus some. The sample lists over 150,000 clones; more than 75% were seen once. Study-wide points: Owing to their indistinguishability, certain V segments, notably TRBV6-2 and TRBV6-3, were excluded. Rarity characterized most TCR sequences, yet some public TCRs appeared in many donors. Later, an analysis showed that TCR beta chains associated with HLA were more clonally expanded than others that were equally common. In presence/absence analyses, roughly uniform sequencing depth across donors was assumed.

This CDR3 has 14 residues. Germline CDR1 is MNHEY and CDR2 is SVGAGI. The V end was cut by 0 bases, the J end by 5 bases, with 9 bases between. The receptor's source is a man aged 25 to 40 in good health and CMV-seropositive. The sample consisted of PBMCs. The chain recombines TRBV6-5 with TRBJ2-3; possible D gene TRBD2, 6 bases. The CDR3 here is CASSYSRLGDTQYF. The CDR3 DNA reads TGTGCCAGCAGTTACTCCAGACTAGGAGATACGCAGTATTTT.